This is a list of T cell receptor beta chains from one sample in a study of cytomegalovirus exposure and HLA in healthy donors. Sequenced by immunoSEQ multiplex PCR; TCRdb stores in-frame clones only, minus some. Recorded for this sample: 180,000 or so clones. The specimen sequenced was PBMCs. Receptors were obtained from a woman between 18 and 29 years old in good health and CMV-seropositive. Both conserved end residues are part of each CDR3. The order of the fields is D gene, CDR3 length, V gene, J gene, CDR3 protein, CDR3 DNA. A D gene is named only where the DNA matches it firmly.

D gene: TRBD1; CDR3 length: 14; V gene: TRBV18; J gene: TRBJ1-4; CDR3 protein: CASSLSGQEGKLFF; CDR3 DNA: TGTGCCAGCTCCCTTTCGGGACAGGAAGGAAAACTGTTTTTT
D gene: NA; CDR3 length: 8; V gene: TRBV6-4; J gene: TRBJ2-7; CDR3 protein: CATLEQYF; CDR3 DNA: TGTGCCACCCTAGAGCAGTACTTC
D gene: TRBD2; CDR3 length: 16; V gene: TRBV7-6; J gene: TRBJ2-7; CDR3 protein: CASSLGRTRGDYEQYF; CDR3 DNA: TGTGCCAGCAGCTTAGGACGGACTAGAGGGGACTACGAGCAGTACTTC
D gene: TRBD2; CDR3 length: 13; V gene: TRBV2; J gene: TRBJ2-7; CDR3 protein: CASSGLAGGEQYF; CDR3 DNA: TGTGCCAGCAGTGGGCTAGCGGGAGGCGAGCAGTACTTC
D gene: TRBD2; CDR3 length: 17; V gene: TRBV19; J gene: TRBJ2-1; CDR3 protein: CASSGGTSGRALNEQFF; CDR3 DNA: TGTGCCAGTAGTGGGGGGACTAGCGGGAGGGCCTTGAATGAGCAGTTCTTC
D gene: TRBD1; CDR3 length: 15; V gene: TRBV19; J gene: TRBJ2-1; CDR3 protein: CASSSRDRPYNEQFF; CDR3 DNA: TGTGCCAGTAGTAGCCGGGACAGACCCTACAATGAGCAGTTCTTC
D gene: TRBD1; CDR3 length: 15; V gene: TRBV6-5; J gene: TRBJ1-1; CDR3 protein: CASSPSGTVNTEAFF; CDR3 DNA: TGTGCCAGCAGCCCCTCCGGGACAGTGAACACTGAAGCTTTCTTT
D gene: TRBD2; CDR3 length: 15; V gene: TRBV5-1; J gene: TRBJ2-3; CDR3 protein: CASSLLAGVADTQYF; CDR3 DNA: TGCGCCAGCAGCTTGCTAGCGGGAGTAGCAGATACGCAGTATTTT
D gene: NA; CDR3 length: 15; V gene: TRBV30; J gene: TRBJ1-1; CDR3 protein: CAWSKAGKSNTEAFF; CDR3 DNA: TGTGCCTGGAGTAAGGCAGGGAAGTCAAACACTGAAGCTTTCTTT
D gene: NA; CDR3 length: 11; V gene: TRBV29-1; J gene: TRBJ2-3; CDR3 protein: CSVGQRDTQYF; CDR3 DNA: TGCAGCGTAGGACAGCGAGATACGCAGTATTTT
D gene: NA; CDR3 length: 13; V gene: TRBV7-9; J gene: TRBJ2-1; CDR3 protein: CASRPSTENEQFF; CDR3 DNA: TGTGCCAGCAGACCGTCTACCGAAAATGAGCAGTTCTTC
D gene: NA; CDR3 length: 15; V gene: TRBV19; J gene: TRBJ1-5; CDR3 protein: CASSMGGHSNQPQHF; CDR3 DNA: TGTGCCAGTAGTATGGGTGGACATAGCAATCAGCCCCAGCATTTT
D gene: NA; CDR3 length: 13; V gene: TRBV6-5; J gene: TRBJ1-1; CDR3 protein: CASSHTQGSEAFF; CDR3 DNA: TGTGCCAGCAGTCATACACAGGGTTCTGAAGCTTTCTTT
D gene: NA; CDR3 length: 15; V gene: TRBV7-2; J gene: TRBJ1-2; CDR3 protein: CASSGTPGNNYGYTF; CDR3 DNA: TGTGCCAGCAGCGGCACCCCGGGGAATAACTATGGCTACACCTTC
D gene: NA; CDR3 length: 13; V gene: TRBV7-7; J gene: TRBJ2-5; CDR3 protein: CASSRRVGETQYF; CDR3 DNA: TGTGCCAGCAGCAGGAGGGTTGGAGAGACCCAGTACTTC
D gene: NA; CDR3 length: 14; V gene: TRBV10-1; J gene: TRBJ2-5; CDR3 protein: CASSASRRPETQYF; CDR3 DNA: TGCGCCAGCAGTGCCTCGCGCCGCCCAGAGACCCAGTACTTC
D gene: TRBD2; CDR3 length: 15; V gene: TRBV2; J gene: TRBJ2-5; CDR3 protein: CASSLDLAAQETQYF; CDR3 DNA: TGTGCCAGCAGTCTGGATCTAGCGGCCCAAGAGACCCAGTACTTC
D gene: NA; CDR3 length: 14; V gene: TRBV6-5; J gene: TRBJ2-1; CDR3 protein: CASSSRVVYNEQFF; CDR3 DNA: TGTGCCAGCAGTTCCAGGGTGGTTTACAATGAGCAGTTCTTC
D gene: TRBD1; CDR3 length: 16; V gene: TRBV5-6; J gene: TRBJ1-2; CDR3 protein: CASSLFGTGGDYGYTF; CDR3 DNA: TGTGCCAGCAGCTTATTCGGGACAGGCGGGGACTATGGCTACACCTTC
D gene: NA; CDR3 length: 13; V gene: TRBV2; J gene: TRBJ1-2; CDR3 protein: CASAIDLDYGYTF; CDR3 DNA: TGTGCCAGCGCTATTGACTTGGACTATGGCTACACCTTC
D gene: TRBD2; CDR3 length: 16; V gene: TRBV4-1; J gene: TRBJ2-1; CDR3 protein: CASSQRLAGENNEQFF; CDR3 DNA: TGCGCCAGCAGCCAGAGACTAGCGGGAGAAAACAATGAGCAGTTCTTC
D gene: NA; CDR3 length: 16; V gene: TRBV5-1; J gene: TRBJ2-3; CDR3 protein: CASSFYRDWRPGTQYF; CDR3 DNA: TGCGCCAGCAGCTTCTACCGGGACTGGAGGCCCGGGACGCAGTATTTT
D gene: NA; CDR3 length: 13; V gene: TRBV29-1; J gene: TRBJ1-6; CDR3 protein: CSVGEVSNSPLHF; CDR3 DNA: TGCAGCGTTGGTGAGGTGTCCAATTCACCCCTCCACTTT
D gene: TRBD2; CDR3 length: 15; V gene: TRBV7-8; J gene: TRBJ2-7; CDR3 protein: CASSLGGGLSYEQYF; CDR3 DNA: TGTGCCAGCAGCTTAGGCGGGGGGCTTTCCTACGAGCAGTACTTC
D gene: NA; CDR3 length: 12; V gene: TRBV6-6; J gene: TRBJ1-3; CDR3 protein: CASSSQLGTVYF; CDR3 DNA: TGTGCCAGCAGCTCACAGCTGGGTACGGTATATTTT
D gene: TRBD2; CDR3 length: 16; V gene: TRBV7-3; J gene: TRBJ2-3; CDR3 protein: CASSLFGTSRTDTQYF; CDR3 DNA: TGTGCCAGCAGCTTATTCGGGACTAGTAGGACAGATACGCAGTATTTT